The next 27 T cell receptor beta chains were all read from a single sample in a study of blood T cell repertoires in COVID-19. Method: immunoSEQ multiplex PCR; TCRdb's copy keeps in-frame clones and lacks some. Of approximately 67,000 clones in the sample, about 89% are singletons; the top ten hold 6.5% to 8.5%. Material for sequencing was peripheral blood. These receptors were taken from a man aged 50 to 60 with active COVID-19.

This clone came up once. V is TRBV24-1 and J is TRBJ2-3; 9 bases agree with TRBD2. Looked up from germline, CDR1 is KGHDR and CDR2 is SFDVKD. This CDR3 is 15 amino acids long. Trimming cost V 0 bases and J 3 bases; bases outside gene matches: 0. The DNA of the CDR3 is TGTGCCACCAGTGATTTGAGCGGGAGGACAGATACGCAGTATTTT. Protein sequence: CATSDLSGRTDTQYF.

This chain uses TRBV29-1 with TRBJ2-6, with 7 bases lining up with TRBD2. The CDR3 has 14 residues. The junction had 4 bases not matched to a gene; V was cut back by 6 bases and J by 2 bases. Germline V lookup: CDR1 SQVTM, CDR2 ANQGSEA. The CDR3 coding sequence is TGCAGCGTATCTGGGGGGGCTGGGGCCAACGTCCTGACTTTC. As protein: CSVSGGAGANVLTF.

This chain connects TRBV5-8 to TRBJ2-3, with a possible D match to TRBD1 (6 bases). The CDR3 length is 16 residues. The V and J ends lost 5 bases and 3 bases respectively, with 19 bases between them. The germline gives CDR1 SGHTS, CDR2 YDEGEE. The CDR3 here is CASSQQGVVLTDTQYF. The CDR3 region has the DNA TGTGCCAGCAGTCAACAGGGAGTAGTTTTAACAGATACGCAGTATTTT.

The chain carries TRBV25-1 and TRBJ1-1; 10 bases are a match to TRBD1. In germline, CDR1 is MGHDK, CDR2 SYGVNS. V was clipped by 4 bases and J by 11 bases; unmatched bases: 10. The CDR3 sequence is 14 residues long. The CDR3 reads CASSGWDRGGDAFF. CDR3 DNA: TGTGCCAGCAGTGGGTGGGACAGGGGCGGCGACGCTTTCTTT.

This chain uses TRBV5-1 with TRBJ2-3; 8 bases align to TRBD2. The junction had 12 bases not matched to a gene; V was cut back by 3 bases and J by 0 bases. This CDR3 region has 18 residues. CDR1 and CDR2 (germline): SGHRS, YFSETQ. CDR3 bases: TGCGCCAGCAGCTATTACAGCGGGGGACAATCTAGCACAGATACGCAGTATTTT. It encodes CASSYYSGGQSSTDTQYF. Looking up the rest from reference TRBV5-1 and TRBJ2-3 gives the full variable domain: KAGVTQTPRYLIKTRGQQVTLSCSPISGHRSVSWYQQTPGQGLQFLFEYFSETQRNKGNFPGRFSGRQFSNSRSEMNVSTLELGDSALYLCASSYYSGGQSSTDTQYFGPGTRLTVL.

J is TRBJ1-5 and V is TRBV6-6, with 10 bases matching TRBD1. Germline V gene data show CDR1 as MNHNY and CDR2 as SVGAGI (reference sequence). The CDR3 has 14 amino acids. The trim removed 5 bases at V and 4 bases at J, leaving 2 bases unmatched. The CDR3 is CASSDRGLNQPQHF. The CDR3 DNA sequence: TGTGCCAGCAGTGACAGGGGGCTAAATCAGCCCCAGCATTTT.

This sequence joins TRBV27 and TRBJ1-1; tentative D call: TRBD1 (5 bases). Germline lookup yields CDR1 MNHEY and CDR2 SMNVEV (reference sequence). CDR3 length equals 16 residues. V was pared by 0 bases and J by 0 bases, with 11 bases between. In DNA form, the CDR3 reads TGTGCCAGCAGTTTATCGTTGGGGGGTATGAACACTGAAGCTTTCTTT. Translation: CASSLSLGGMNTEAFF.

The chain is built from TRBV4-1 and TRBJ1-2; 11 bases fit TRBD1. Germline loops: CDR1 MGHRA, CDR2 YSYEKL. There are 17 residues in the CDR3. Losses at the gene ends were 0 bases for V and 7 bases for J; bases not matched to a gene: 10. CDR3 bases: TGCGCCAGCAGCCAAGATAGCGGGACAGGGGGTCGGATTGGCTACACCTTC. Protein sequence: CASSQDSGTGGRIGYTF.

The V and J genes are TRBV18 and TRBJ1-1, with 8 bases fitting TRBD1. The germline V gene encodes CDR1 KGHSH and CDR2 LQKENI. V shed 2 bases and J 1 base; nucleotides not matched to a gene: 0. CDR3 length equals 14 residues. In DNA, the CDR3 is TGTGCCAGCTCACCAGGACAGGGGAACACTGAAGCTTTCTTT. Its translation: CASSPGQGNTEAFF.

This clone was seen once. The chain links TRBV7-8 to TRBJ2-7; 10 nucleotides align to TRBD2. After removal of 5 bases from V and 9 bases from J, the junction contained 10 bases not matched to a gene. Per the germline V gene, CDR1 is SGHVS and CDR2 is FQNEAQ. The CDR3 runs to 14 residues. The CDR3 reads CASSTRTSGTMQYF. Written as DNA, the CDR3 is TGTGCCAGCAGCACCCGGACTAGCGGTACGATGCAGTACTTC.

V usage is TRBV6-2 or TRBV6-3 and J usage is TRBJ2-7, with 7 bases that match TRBD1. Germline V gives CDR1 MNHEY, CDR2 SVGEGT. The CDR3 is made up of 16 amino acids. V shed 5 bases, J shed 0 bases, and the junction held 10 bases outside the gene matches. The CDR3 bases are TGTGCCAGCAGTCCGATGGGGGCAGGGGGCTCCTACGAGCAGTACTTC. The encoded protein is CASSPMGAGGSYEQYF.

The chain combines TRBV18 with TRBJ2-1, with D perhaps TRBD2 (6 bases). The CDR3 totals 16 residues. CDR1 is KGHSH, CDR2 LQKENI, per germline. The V and J ends lost 3 bases and 5 bases respectively, with 17 bases between them. The CDR3 loop reads CASSPLLADSHNEQFF. The CDR3, as DNA: TGTGCCAGCTCACCCCTTTTAGCGGATTCCCACAATGAGCAGTTCTTC.

The genes are TRBV7-3 and TRBJ2-2; TRBD2 matches 10 bases. The CDR3 spans 15 residues. V was clipped by 5 bases and J by 6 bases; unmatched bases: 6. Germline CDR1 is SGHTA and CDR2 is FQGTGA. The CDR3 sequence is CASSLSGRSAGELFF. CDR3 bases: TGTGCCAGCAGCCTTAGCGGGAGGTCCGCCGGGGAGCTGTTTTTT.

The chain couples TRBV27 to TRBJ1-1; D ambiguous. Germline-derived CDR1 and CDR2 are MNHEY and SMNVEV (reference sequence). The length of the CDR3 is 14 residues. The V end was cut by 1 base, the J end by 7 bases, with 13 bases between. The CDR3: CASSLLSSRGEAFF. DNA of the CDR3: TGTGCCAGCAGTTTATTAAGTAGTAGAGGTGAAGCTTTCTTT.

The chain joins TRBV5-4 to TRBJ1-4, with D tentatively TRBD1 (6 bases). V shed 2 bases and J shed 5 bases, with 16 bases lying between them. The CDR3 is 16 residues long. CDR1 is SGHNT and CDR2 is YYREEE in the germline V gene (reference sequence). In DNA form, the CDR3 reads TGTGCCAGCAGCTTCGGGGGGGGCGGGTCCAATGAAAAACTGTTTTTT. This sequence encodes CASSFGGGGSNEKLFF.

This clone has a handful of counts. V gene TRBV7-8 combines with J gene TRBJ2-1, with 10 positions matching TRBD2. This CDR3 contains 18 residues. Germline V gene lookup returns CDR1 SGHVS and CDR2 FQNEAQ. After removal of 0 bases from V and 7 bases from J, the junction contained 12 bases not matched to a gene. CDR3 amino acids: CASSLAVPSSGSRNEQFF. Here the CDR3 DNA reads TGTGCCAGCAGCTTAGCTGTACCCTCTAGCGGGAGCAGGAATGAGCAGTTCTTC.

The chain combines TRBV5-8 with TRBJ2-3; D might be TRBD1 (6 bases). Germline-derived CDR1 and CDR2 are SGHTS and YDEGEE. Trimming stripped 6 bases from V and 0 bases from J, with 17 bases between. The CDR3 runs 16 residues. CDR3 bases: TGTGCCAGCAACTGGGGGCGCGTTACTAGCACAGATACGCAGTATTTT. This gives the protein CASNWGRVTSTDTQYF. Supplemented by reference TRBV5-8 and TRBJ2-3, the full variable domain reads EAGVTQSPTHLIKTRGQQATLRCSPISGHTSVYWYQQALGLGLQFLLWYDEGEERNRGNFPPRFSGRQFPNYSSELNVNALELEDSALYLCASNWGRVTSTDTQYFGPGTRLTVL.

The rearrangement uses TRBV6-5 and TRBJ1-2, with TRBD1 matching over 7 bases. The V and J ends lost 7 bases and 3 bases, in that order; junction bases with no gene match: 2. The CDR3 runs to 12 residues. Germline values: CDR1 MNHEY, CDR2 SVGAGI. This chain's CDR3 is CASTQGDYGYTF. As DNA, the CDR3 is TGTGCCAGCACCCAGGGGGACTATGGCTACACCTTC.

This rearrangement joins TRBV9 to TRBJ2-2; 9 nucleotides agree with TRBD2. Germline CDR1 SGDLS, CDR2 YYNGEE. Trimming took 4 bases from V and 2 from J; bases not matched to a gene: 9. There are 17 residues in the CDR3. CDR3 DNA sequence: TGTGCCAGCAGCCCTAGACTAGCGGATATCAACACCGGGGAGCTGTTTTTT. Protein: CASSPRLADINTGELFF. Full variable domain (rest looked up from reference TRBV9 and TRBJ2-2): DSGVTQTPKHLITATGQRVTLRCSPRSGDLSVYWYQQSLDQGLQFLIQYYNGEERAKGNILERFSAQQFPDLHSELNLSSLELGDSALYFCASSPRLADINTGELFFGEGSRLTVL.

The J gene is TRBJ1-4, the V gene TRBV15; D call uncertain. The CDR3 length is 15 residues. Germline V CDR1 and CDR2: LNHNV, YYDKDF (reference sequence). The V and J ends lost 5 bases and 5 bases respectively, with 15 bases between them. In nucleotides, the CDR3 is TGTGCCACCAGCCCCTCTAAGGCACTAAATGAAAAACTGTTTTTT. Amino acids: CATSPSKALNEKLFF.

The gene calls are TRBV5-8 and TRBJ1-1; TRBD1 agrees at 8 bases. Germline V gene lookup returns CDR1 SGHTS and CDR2 YDEGEE. The V segment lost 4 bases and the J segment 1 base; nucleotides outside the gene matches: 6. CDR3 size: 15 residues. The DNA of the CDR3 is TGTGCCAGCAGCGGGACAGGCCGCCGGAACACTGAAGCTTTCTTT. Translating it yields CASSGTGRRNTEAFF. Looking up the rest from reference TRBV5-8 and TRBJ1-1 gives the full variable domain: EAGVTQSPTHLIKTRGQQATLRCSPISGHTSVYWYQQALGLGLQFLLWYDEGEERNRGNFPPRFSGRQFPNYSSELNVNALELEDSALYLCASSGTGRRNTEAFFGQGTRLTVV.

This chain links TRBV5-6 with TRBJ2-3; 10 bases align to TRBD2. Per germline, CDR1 SGHDT and CDR2 YYEEEE. V lost 1 base and J lost 5; bases outside the gene matches: 7. The CDR3 runs to 16 residues. As DNA, the CDR3 is TGTGCCAGCAGCTTGAAGCTAGCGGGGGCGGTAGATACGCAGTATTTT. Protein product: CASSLKLAGAVDTQYF.

The chain combines TRBV5-1 with TRBJ1-1; D might be TRBD1 (5 bases). Trimming removed 1 base at V and 1 base at J, with 8 bases between. Germline assignment: CDR1 SGHRS and CDR2 YFSETQ. The CDR3 covers 14 residues. CDR3 region: CASSLNRGNTEAFF. Here the CDR3 DNA reads TGCGCCAGCAGCTTGAATAGGGGGAACACTGAAGCTTTCTTT.

V gene TRBV2 combines with J gene TRBJ1-2; a weak D match, TRBD1 (5 bases). The CDR3 sequence is 15 residues long. The V end lost 5 bases, the J end lost 5 bases, and 18 bases lay between the germline ends. Germline CDR1 SNHLY, CDR2 FYNNEI. CDR3 region: CASSPEQSSGYGYTF. The CDR3 nucleotides are TGTGCCAGCAGTCCTGAGCAGAGCTCAGGGTATGGCTACACCTTC.

The rearrangement uses TRBV5-1 and TRBJ1-3; D possibly corresponds to TRBD1 (6 bases). Looked up from germline, CDR1 is SGHRS and CDR2 is YFSETQ. The V end lost 3 bases, the J end lost 0 bases, and 10 bases lay between the germline ends. The CDR3 spans 15 residues. The DNA for the CDR3 is TGCGCCAGCAGCTCCCAGGACAGCTCTGGAAACACCATATATTTT. Protein product: CASSSQDSSGNTIYF.

This sequence joins TRBV29-1 and TRBJ2-2; 10 bases are a match to TRBD2. Trimming cost V 5 bases and J 2 bases; bases outside gene matches: 5. Germline values: CDR1 SQVTM, CDR2 ANQGSEA. The CDR3 is 15 amino acids. Here the CDR3 DNA reads TGCAGCGTTTCCGGGACTAGCGTTAACACCGGGGAGCTGTTTTTT. Amino acids: CSVSGTSVNTGELFF.

The rearrangement joins TRBV6-2 or TRBV6-3 to TRBJ2-1, with D perhaps matching TRBD1 (6 bases). The CDR3 sequence is 20 residues long. V shed 6 bases and J shed 8 bases, with 35 bases lying between them. Looked up from germline, CDR1 is MNHEY and CDR2 is SVGEGT. For the CDR3, the DNA is TGTGCCAGCAGCCCCGGTTCCAGGCCTACAGGGAAAATCAATGTTTATGAGCAGTTCTTC. Its protein is CASSPGSRPTGKINVYEQFF.